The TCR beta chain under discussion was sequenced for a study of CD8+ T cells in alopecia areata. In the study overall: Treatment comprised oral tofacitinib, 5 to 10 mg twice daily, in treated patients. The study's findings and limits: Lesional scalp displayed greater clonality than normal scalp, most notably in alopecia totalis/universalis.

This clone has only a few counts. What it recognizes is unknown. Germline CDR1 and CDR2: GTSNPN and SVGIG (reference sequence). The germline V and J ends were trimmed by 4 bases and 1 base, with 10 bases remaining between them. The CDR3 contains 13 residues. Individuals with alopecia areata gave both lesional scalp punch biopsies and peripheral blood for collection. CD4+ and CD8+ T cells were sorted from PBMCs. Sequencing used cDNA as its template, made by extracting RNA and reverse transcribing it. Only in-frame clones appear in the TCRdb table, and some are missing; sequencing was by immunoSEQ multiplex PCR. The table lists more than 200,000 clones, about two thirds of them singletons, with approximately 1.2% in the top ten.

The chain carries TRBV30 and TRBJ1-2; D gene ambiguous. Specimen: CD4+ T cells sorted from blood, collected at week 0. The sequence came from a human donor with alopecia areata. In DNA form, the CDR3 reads TGTGCCTGGACCGAGGGATTTAACTATGGCTACACCTTC. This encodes CAWTEGFNYGYTF.